Listed here are 5 T cell receptor beta chains from one sample, sequenced in a study of tumor-infiltrating lymphocytes in glioblastoma multiforme. Three nested ARM-PCR rounds with V-beta and C-beta primers built TCRB libraries. TCRdb reprocessed the multiplex PCR reads via MiXCR and lists one record per CDR3 protein. The sample carries 12,000 to 15,000 distinct CDR3 sequences, 60% to 75% recorded once. The sequenced sample was brain tumor tissue. All receptors derive from a male donor with glioblastoma.

This clonotype has a count of ten or more. The chain is built from TRBV2 and TRBJ1-4; D is unresolved. This CDR3 has 13 amino acids. Per germline, CDR1 SNHLY and CDR2 FYNNEI. V was shortened by 8 bases and J by 7 bases, with 14 bases between the two germline ends. CDR3 nucleotides: TGTGCCAGCGGACCAAATCTAGGTGAAAAACTGTTTTTT. It translates to CASGPNLGEKLFF.

The V and J genes are TRBV11-2 and TRBJ2-1; D not resolved. Germline values: CDR1 SGHAT, CDR2 FQNNGV. V lost 5 bases and J 7 bases, leaving 9 bases between the germline ends. The CDR3 length is 12 residues. CDR3 in amino acids: CASSIPWNEQFF. DNA for the CDR3: TGTGCCAGCAGCATACCGTGGAATGAGCAGTTCTTC.

This clonotype was seen only once. A much larger clone sits a single nucleotide away, making a read error possible. The V gene is TRBV27, the J gene TRBJ1-5; D remains unclear. Germline CDR1 reads MNHEY; CDR2 reads SMNVEV (reference sequence). V lost 6 bases and J lost 6, with 12 bases in between. The CDR3 consists of 13 residues. The CDR3 sequence: CASSLGWSQPQHF. As DNA, the CDR3 is TGTGCCAGCAGCCTAGGCTGGAGTCAGCCCCAGCATTTT.

The chain joins TRBV7-9 to TRBJ2-3, with D tentatively TRBD2 (5 bases). V was cut by 0 bases and J by 6 bases, with 10 bases left in between. The length of the CDR3 is 14 residues. Germline CDR1 reads SEHNR; CDR2 reads FQNEAQ (reference sequence). This chain's CDR3 is CASSLAGAEDTQYF. Written as DNA, the CDR3 is TGTGCCAGCAGCTTAGCGGGAGCGGAGGATACGCAGTATTTT.

The table lists this clonotype with a count of one. It is likely a read error, because the conserved phenylalanine at the end of the CDR3 is missing. The V gene is TRBV4-2, the J gene TRBJ1-5, with unresolved D. The CDR3 is made up of 15 amino acids. Between the trimmed V and J ends, which lost 0 bases and 1 base, there was a span of 7 bases. Per the germline V gene, CDR1 is LGHNA and CDR2 is YNFKEQ. The CDR3 DNA sequence: TGTGCCAGCAGCCAAGATTTGGCCAGCAATCAGCCCCAGCATTCT. It encodes CASSQDLASNQPQHS.